The 13 T cell receptor beta chains given below trace back to one sample, sequenced in a study of tumor-infiltrating lymphocytes in localized non-small cell lung cancer listed by TCRdb under 2021. Library preparation was by the immunoSEQ multiplex PCR assay. TCRdb's version of the immuneACCESS table is confined to in-frame rearrangements and falls short of the full clone set. An unresolved V gene accounts for under half of the shortfall where checked; the remainder is of unknown origin. Recorded for this sample are about 4,000 clones; 66% of them occurred a single time. The ten largest clones add up to around 24% of the sample. What was sequenced was uninvolved lung tissue not adjacent to the tumor. These receptors all stem from a human donor with non-small cell lung cancer.

The J gene is TRBJ1-1, the V gene TRBV5-5; D possibly corresponds to TRBD1 (5 bases). The CDR3 has 14 residues. V was clipped by 4 bases and J by 2 bases, with 12 bases between them. CDR1 is SGHKS, CDR2 YYEKEE, per germline (reference sequence). The CDR3 DNA follows: TGTGCCAGCAGCATAGCAACAGGAAACACTGAAGCTTTCTTT. Translated, it gives CASSIATGNTEAFF.

The rearrangement links TRBV28 to TRBJ2-1, with 10 bases lining up with TRBD2. The germline gives CDR1 MDHEN, CDR2 SYDVKM. The CDR3 length is 16 residues. V shed 5 bases, J shed 5 bases, and the junction held 9 bases outside the gene matches. This chain's CDR3 is CASSPPAGGPNNEQFF. The CDR3 coding sequence is TGTGCCAGCAGTCCCCCAGCGGGGGGGCCGAACAATGAGCAGTTCTTC.

This clone appeared once. V is TRBV7-2 and J is TRBJ2-5; 9 bases agree with TRBD2. This CDR3 contains 14 residues. Germline V gives CDR1 SGHTA, CDR2 FQGNSA. Trimming at V came to 5 bases and at J to 5 bases, leaving 6 bases not matched to a gene. The CDR3 loop is CASSTSGGRETQYF. For the CDR3, the DNA is TGTGCCAGCAGCACAAGCGGGGGGAGGGAGACCCAGTACTTC.

The chain combines TRBV5-1 with TRBJ1-1, with D possibly TRBD1 on 5 matching bases. Per the germline V gene, CDR1 is SGHRS and CDR2 is YFSETQ. The CDR3 consists of 13 residues. V lost 4 bases, J lost 2 bases, and 9 bases lay in between. This CDR3 reads CASSQDRNTEAFF. The DNA for the CDR3 is TGCGCCAGCAGCCAAGACAGAAACACTGAAGCTTTCTTT.

This rearrangement joins TRBV30 to TRBJ1-6, with 7 bases fitting TRBD1. This CDR3 region has 14 residues. The germline gives CDR1 GTSNPN, CDR2 SVGIG (reference sequence). The junction had 10 bases not matched to a gene; V was cut back by 5 bases and J by 9 bases. CDR3 sequence: CAWARQGSSSPLHF. The CDR3 DNA reads as TGTGCCTGGGCCCGACAGGGTAGTAGTTCACCCCTCCACTTT.

The chain recombines TRBV28 with TRBJ2-2, with D maybe TRBD2 (6 bases). The V end lost 3 bases, the J end lost 0 bases, and 8 bases lay between the germline ends. The germline gives CDR1 MDHEN, CDR2 SYDVKM. This CDR3 is built from 15 residues. CDR3 sequence reads: CASSLGGSNTGELFF. CDR3 sequence (DNA): TGTGCCAGCAGTTTGGGGGGATCGAACACCGGGGAGCTGTTTTTT.

CDR3 nucleotides: TGTGCCATTCAAGGCGGGGGGCCGACCTCCTACGAGCAGTACTTC. Its translation is CAIQGGGPTSYEQYF. The chain links TRBV6-4 to TRBJ2-7; 8 bases match TRBD2. CDR1 and CDR2 from the germline V gene are MRHNA and SNTAGT. The junction had 11 bases not matched to a gene; V was cut back by 10 bases and J by 0 bases. The CDR3 is 15 residues long.

This clone was detected only a few times. The chain employs TRBV18 and TRBJ1-3; no clear D. Germline loops: CDR1 KGHSH, CDR2 LQKENI. Trimming removed 3 bases at V and 0 bases at J, with 15 bases between. The CDR3 totals 17 residues. CDR3 sequence reads: CASSPERSFLSGNTIYF. Written as DNA, the CDR3 is TGTGCCAGCTCACCGGAAAGATCCTTCCTCTCTGGAAACACCATATATTTT. Complete variable domain (other parts from reference TRBV18 and TRBJ1-3): NAGVMQNPRHLVRRRGQEARLRCSPMKGHSHVYWYRQLPEEGLKFMVYLQKENIIDESGMPKERFSAEFPKEGPSILRIQQVVRGDSAAYFCASSPERSFLSGNTIYFGEGSWLTVV.

This clone was seen just once. The CDR3 protein is CASSPDRGDSPLHF. CDR3 DNA: TGTGCCAGCAGCCCGGACAGGGGGGATTCACCCCTCCACTTT. The chain employs TRBV5-4 and TRBJ1-6; TRBD1 matches at 10 bases. The CDR3 runs to 14 residues. From germline, CDR1 is SGHNT and CDR2 YYREEE (reference sequence). V gave up 4 bases and J gave up 8 bases; unmatched junction bases: 3.

The table lists this clone with a few counts. The chain employs TRBV19 and TRBJ1-5, with D hard to call. Germline V lookup: CDR1 LNHDA, CDR2 SQIVND (reference sequence). V was trimmed by 4 bases and J by 3 bases, leaving 10 bases between them. The CDR3 is made up of 14 amino acids. The CDR3 spells CASSKLGTNQPQHF. The CDR3 DNA reads as TGTGCCAGTAGTAAATTAGGAACCAATCAGCCCCAGCATTTT.

The rearrangement uses TRBV7-3 and TRBJ2-3, with 8 positions matching TRBD2. With V trimmed by 5 bases and J by 6 bases, 10 bases remained unmatched. Germline lookup yields CDR1 SGHTA and CDR2 FQGTGA. CDR3 length: 15 amino acids. CDR3 in amino acids: CASSPRSGGVDTQYF. The CDR3 bases are TGTGCCAGCAGCCCTCGCAGCGGGGGCGTGGATACGCAGTATTTT.

This chain links TRBV15 with TRBJ1-2; D uncertain. The V end lost 3 bases, the J end lost 2 bases, and 16 bases lay between the germline ends. This CDR3 is built from 16 residues. Germline CDR1 LNHNV, CDR2 YYDKDF (reference sequence). This chain's CDR3 is CATSSSTPTVNYGYTF. CDR3 nucleotide sequence: TGTGCCACCAGCAGTAGCACCCCGACGGTCAACTATGGCTACACCTTC.

The chain recombines TRBV6-5 with TRBJ1-4; D uncertain. Looked up from germline, CDR1 is MNHEY and CDR2 is SVGAGI. Between the trimmed V and J ends, which lost 6 bases and 8 bases, there was a span of 19 bases. The CDR3 runs to 15 residues. CDR3 coding DNA: TGTGCCAGCAGCCACCTCGGCAGGATCGGGGAAAAACTGTTTTTT. Its translation: CASSHLGRIGEKLFF.